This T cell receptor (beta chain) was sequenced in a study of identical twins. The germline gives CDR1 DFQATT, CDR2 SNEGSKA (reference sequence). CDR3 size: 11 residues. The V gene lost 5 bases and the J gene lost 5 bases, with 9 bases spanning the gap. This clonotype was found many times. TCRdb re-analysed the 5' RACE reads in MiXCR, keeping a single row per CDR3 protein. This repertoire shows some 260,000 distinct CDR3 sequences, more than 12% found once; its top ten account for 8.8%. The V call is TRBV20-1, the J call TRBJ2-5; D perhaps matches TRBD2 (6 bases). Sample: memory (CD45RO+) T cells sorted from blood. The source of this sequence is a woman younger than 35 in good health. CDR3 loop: CSAGTGETQYF. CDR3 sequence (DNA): TGCAGTGCTGGGACTGGGGAGACCCAGTACTTC.